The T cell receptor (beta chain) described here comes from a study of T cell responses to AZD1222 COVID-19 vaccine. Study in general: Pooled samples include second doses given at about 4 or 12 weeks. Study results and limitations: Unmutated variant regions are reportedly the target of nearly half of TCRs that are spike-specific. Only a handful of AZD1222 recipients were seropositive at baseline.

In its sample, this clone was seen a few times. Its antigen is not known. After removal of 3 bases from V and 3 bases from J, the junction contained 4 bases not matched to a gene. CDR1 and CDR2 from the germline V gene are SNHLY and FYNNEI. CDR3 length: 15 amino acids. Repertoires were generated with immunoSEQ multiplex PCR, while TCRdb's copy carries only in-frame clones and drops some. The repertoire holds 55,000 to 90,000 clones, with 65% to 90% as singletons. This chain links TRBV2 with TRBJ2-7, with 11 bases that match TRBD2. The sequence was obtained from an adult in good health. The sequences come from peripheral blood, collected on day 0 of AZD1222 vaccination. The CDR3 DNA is TGTGCCAGCAGTGATAGCGGGGGGGCCAACTACGAGCAGTACTTC. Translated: CASSDSGGANYEQYF.